The 30 T cell receptor beta chains below were found in one sample sequenced in a study of blood T cell repertoires in COVID-19. The data were produced by immunoSEQ multiplex PCR, yet TCRdb's version contains in-frame clones alone and is incomplete. The sample includes about 61,000 clones, 90% to 95% of them seen just once. Sequenced material: peripheral blood. Every receptor here comes from a human donor in a cohort sampled during active COVID-19.

This chain uses TRBV19 with TRBJ2-3; possibly TRBD2 for D (5 bases). Deletions cut 3 bases from V and 0 bases from J, with 10 bases between. The CDR3 loop spans 15 amino acids. In germline, CDR1 is LNHDA, CDR2 SQIVND (reference sequence). The CDR3 DNA is TGTGCCAGTAGTATTAAGCGGTTTAGCACAGATACGCAGTATTTT. Translating it yields CASSIKRFSTDTQYF.

The chain is built from TRBV2 and TRBJ1-1, with D possibly being TRBD1 (5 bases). The germline V and J ends were trimmed by 2 bases and 5 bases, with 9 bases remaining between them. CDR1 is SNHLY and CDR2 is FYNNEI in the germline V gene. The CDR3 runs 13 residues. CDR3 sequence reads: CASSENQGTEAFF. For the CDR3, the DNA is TGTGCCAGCAGTGAAAATCAGGGAACTGAAGCTTTCTTT.

The chain employs TRBV30 and TRBJ1-5, with D possibly matching TRBD1 (6 bases). The germline gives CDR1 GTSNPN, CDR2 SVGIG (reference sequence). V lost 0 bases and J lost 7, with 16 bases in between. The CDR3 contains 15 residues. CDR3 in amino acids: CAWSVGRQADQPQHF. The CDR3 bases are TGTGCCTGGAGTGTAGGTCGACAGGCGGACCAGCCCCAGCATTTT.

This sequence joins TRBV10-3 and TRBJ1-2, with 9 bases that match TRBD1. Germline trimming cut 3 bases from V and 4 bases from J; bases unmatched to any gene: 9. There are 16 residues in the CDR3. The germline V gene encodes CDR1 ENHRY and CDR2 SYGVKD. The CDR3 is CAISEPGTGLGYGYTF. In DNA, the CDR3 is TGTGCCATCAGTGAACCCGGGACAGGGTTAGGCTATGGCTACACCTTC.

V is TRBV19 and J is TRBJ1-2; D remains unclear. This CDR3 contains 11 residues. Looked up from germline, CDR1 is LNHDA and CDR2 is SQIVND (reference sequence). Trimming took 4 bases from V and 7 from J, leaving 7 bases between them. CDR3 loop: CASSTTAGYTF. The CDR3 DNA sequence: TGTGCCAGTAGTACCACAGCTGGCTACACCTTC. The full variable domain, with the rest looked up from reference TRBV19 and TRBJ1-2, is DGGITQSPKYLFRKEGQNVTLSCEQNLNHDAMYWYRQDPGQGLRLIYYSQIVNDFQKGDIAEGYSVSREKKESFPLTVTSAQKNPTAFYLCASSTTAGYTFGSGTRLTVV.

The V gene is TRBV5-1, the J gene TRBJ2-1; 7 nucleotides match TRBD2. This CDR3 spans 15 amino acids. Trimming removed 4 bases from V and 1 base from J; junction bases left unmatched: 5. The germline gives CDR1 SGHRS, CDR2 YFSETQ. The CDR3: CASSGGGVSYNEQFF. DNA for the CDR3: TGCGCCAGCAGCGGGGGGGGTGTTTCCTACAATGAGCAGTTCTTC.

V gene TRBV19 combines with J gene TRBJ2-4; unclear D gene. The V end was cut by 4 bases, the J end by 4 bases, with 11 bases between. The CDR3 loop spans 14 amino acids. Germline V CDR1 and CDR2: LNHDA, SQIVND (reference sequence). The CDR3 region is CASSRGAEKNIQYF. The CDR3 DNA follows: TGTGCCAGTAGTAGAGGAGCTGAGAAAAACATTCAGTACTTC.

The chain employs TRBV7-9 and TRBJ1-2, with 7 bases lining up with TRBD1. Germline V gives CDR1 SEHNR, CDR2 FQNEAQ (reference sequence). The V gene end was trimmed by 5 bases and the J gene end by 3 bases; junction bases not matched to a gene: 6. This CDR3 has 14 amino acids. The CDR3 region has the DNA TGTGCCAGCAGCGCAGGGACAGTCTACTATGGCTACACCTTC. As protein: CASSAGTVYYGYTF. Full variable domain (remainder filled in from reference TRBV7-9 and TRBJ1-2): DTGVSQNPRHKITKRGQNVTFRCDPISEHNRLYWYRQTLGQGPEFLTYFQNEAQLEKSRLLSDRFSAERPKGSFSTLEIQRTEQGDSAMYLCASSAGTVYYGYTFGSGTRLTVV.

The chain couples TRBV19 to TRBJ2-3; TRBD2 matches at 11 bases. CDR1 and CDR2 (germline): LNHDA, SQIVND (reference sequence). This CDR3 is 16 amino acids long. V gave up 3 bases and J gave up 7 bases; unmatched junction bases: 9. CDR3 bases: TGTGCCAGTAGTATGCTAGCGGGAGGTTACTCACATACGCAGTATTTT. Translating it yields CASSMLAGGYSHTQYF. The variable domain in full, completed from reference TRBV19 and TRBJ2-3, reads DGGITQSPKYLFRKEGQNVTLSCEQNLNHDAMYWYRQDPGQGLRLIYYSQIVNDFQKGDIAEGYSVSREKKESFPLTVTSAQKNPTAFYLCASSMLAGGYSHTQYFGPGTRLTVL.

The chain employs TRBV19 and TRBJ1-2; maybe TRBD1 (5 bases). The CDR3 covers 15 residues. Germline CDR1 LNHDA, CDR2 SQIVND (reference sequence). Trimming left V 0 bases short and J 2 bases short, with 10 bases between. For the CDR3, the DNA is TGTGCCAGTAGTATAGACACAGGCCCGAACTATGGCTACACCTTC. Residues: CASSIDTGPNYGYTF.

The V and J genes are TRBV2 and TRBJ2-1, with 7 nucleotides matching TRBD2. The CDR3 is made up of 18 amino acids. V was clipped by 2 bases and J by 5 bases; unmatched bases: 15. Looked up from germline, CDR1 is SNHLY and CDR2 is FYNNEI. In DNA form, the CDR3 reads TGTGCCAGCAGTGAATTGGGGAGGCGGGGGACCCGGAACAATGAGCAGTTCTTC. Translation gives CASSELGRRGTRNNEQFF.

The rearrangement joins TRBV19 to TRBJ2-7, with TRBD1 matching over 7 bases. V dropped 5 bases and J dropped 1; count of bases not matched to a gene: 8. Germline CDR1 reads LNHDA; CDR2 reads SQIVND (reference sequence). The CDR3 totals 15 residues. The CDR3 loop is CASSRGRQGSYEQYF. The DNA of the CDR3 is TGTGCCAGTAGTCGAGGCAGACAGGGTTCCTACGAGCAGTACTTC.

The table lists this clone with a count of one. As DNA, the CDR3 is TGTGCCAGCAGTTTAATGGGACAGATCAATCAGCCCCAGCATTTT. The encoded protein is CASSLMGQINQPQHF. The chain recombines TRBV27 with TRBJ1-5, with 7 positions matching TRBD1. Trimming cost V 2 bases and J 3 bases; bases outside gene matches: 4. Germline lookup yields CDR1 MNHEY and CDR2 SMNVEV (reference sequence). CDR3 length equals 15 residues.

This chain uses TRBV28 with TRBJ2-1; D remains unclear. The CDR3 covers 12 residues. The germline gives CDR1 MDHEN, CDR2 SYDVKM. With 8 bases removed from V and 10 bases from J, the gap between germline ends came to 15 bases. CDR3: CASGGASREQFF. CDR3 nucleotide sequence: TGTGCCAGCGGTGGAGCCTCTCGCGAGCAGTTCTTC.

This chain connects TRBV13 to TRBJ2-3; 12 positions agree with TRBD1. The CDR3 totals 16 residues. Germline V gene data show CDR1 as PRHDT and CDR2 as FYEKMQ (reference sequence). The V gene end was trimmed by 0 bases and the J gene end by 6 bases; junction bases not matched to a gene: 4. DNA of the CDR3: TGTGCCAGCAGCTTAGGCCGGGACAGGGGGCAGGATACGCAGTATTTT. This translates into CASSLGRDRGQDTQYF.

The V gene is TRBV28, the J gene TRBJ1-5; no reliable D call. This CDR3 is built from 16 residues. Germline lookup yields CDR1 MDHEN and CDR2 SYDVKM. V was cut by 6 bases and J by 1 base, with 16 bases left in between. The CDR3 coding sequence is TGTGCCAGCAGCATACCACCCCAGTCAAGCAATCAGCCCCAGCATTTT. It encodes CASSIPPQSSNQPQHF.

V is TRBV3-1 (or the pseudogene TRBV3-2) and J is TRBJ2-7, with 10 bases aligning to TRBD2. V shed 1 base and J 4 bases; nucleotides not matched to a gene: 4. The CDR3 sequence is 15 residues long. The V gene's germline CDR1 is LGHDT and CDR2 YNNKEL (reference sequence). The CDR3 spells CASSQVGLARYEQYF. The DNA for the CDR3 is TGTGCCAGCAGCCAAGTGGGACTAGCGAGGTACGAGCAGTACTTC.

The gene calls are TRBV18 and TRBJ2-7, with D perhaps matching TRBD2 (6 bases). CDR3 length: 14 residues. Germline V lookup: CDR1 KGHSH, CDR2 LQKENI. V was cut by 6 bases and J by 0 bases, with 12 bases left in between. The CDR3 sequence is CASSPGLSSYEQYF. CDR3 coding DNA: TGTGCCAGCTCTCCTGGACTAAGCTCCTACGAGCAGTACTTC.

The chain has TRBV3-1 (or the pseudogene TRBV3-2) and TRBJ2-7; 8 nucleotides align to TRBD1. CDR3 length: 15 residues. Germline CDR1 is LGHDT and CDR2 is YNNKEL (reference sequence). Trimming took 6 bases from V and 3 from J; bases not matched to a gene: 10. In DNA form, the CDR3 reads TGTGCCAGCAGGCAGAAGGGACAGGAAAACTACGAGCAGTACTTC. This codes for CASRQKGQENYEQYF.

The chain uses TRBV30 and TRBJ2-1; 8 bases line up with TRBD2. The CDR3 length is 16 residues. The germline V gene encodes CDR1 GTSNPN and CDR2 SVGIG (reference sequence). With 1 base clipped from V and 4 bases from J, the junction kept 9 bases outside the gene matches. CDR3 loop: CAWSGAQRGFYNEQFF. The CDR3 DNA is TGTGCCTGGAGTGGAGCTCAGCGGGGGTTTTACAATGAGCAGTTCTTC.

This clone was seen just once. V gene TRBV5-1 combines with J gene TRBJ2-5, with D possibly being TRBD1 (7 bases). Per germline, CDR1 SGHRS and CDR2 YFSETQ. V lost 0 bases, J lost 5 bases, and 14 bases lay in between. The length of the CDR3 is 15 residues. CDR3 in amino acids: CASSLVRAGGETQYF. CDR3 nucleotides: TGCGCCAGCAGCTTGGTACGGGCAGGGGGGGAGACCCAGTACTTC.

The chain couples TRBV11-3 to TRBJ2-1, with D possibly being TRBD2 (5 bases). This CDR3 has 15 residues. CDR1 and CDR2 from the germline V gene are SGHNT and YENEEA. Trimming cost V 1 base and J 0 bases, with 7 bases left between them. CDR3 bases: TGTGCCAGCAGCTTAGCGGGGAGCTCCTACAATGAGCAGTTCTTC. The encoded protein is CASSLAGSSYNEQFF. Together with reference TRBV11-3 and TRBJ2-1, the CDR3 gives the full variable domain: EAGVVQSPRYKIIEKKQPVAFWCNPISGHNTLYWYLQNLGQGPELLIRYENEEAVDDSQLPKDRFSAERLKGVDSTLKIQPAELGDSAVYLCASSLAGSSYNEQFFGPGTRLTVL.

The chain links TRBV28 to TRBJ2-2; a weak D match, TRBD2 (7 bases). The V gene lost 3 bases and the J gene lost 5 bases, with 10 bases spanning the gap. The CDR3 consists of 14 residues. Germline CDR1 and CDR2: MDHEN and SYDVKM. The CDR3 DNA reads as TGTGCCAGCAGTTTCGGGGGGCGGACCGGGGAGCTGTTTTTT. It is translated as CASSFGGRTGELFF.

The chain links TRBV16 to TRBJ2-7; 8 bases agree with TRBD2. The V gene's germline CDR1 is KGHSY and CDR2 FQNENV. The CDR3 spans 17 residues. Losses at the gene ends were 0 bases for V and 0 bases for J; bases not matched to a gene: 7. CDR3: CASSQSITSGSSYEQYF. CDR3 nucleotides: TGTGCCAGCAGCCAATCGATTACCAGCGGGAGCTCCTACGAGCAGTACTTC.

This rearrangement joins TRBV5-1 to TRBJ2-1, with D perhaps matching TRBD2 (5 bases). CDR1 is SGHRS, CDR2 YFSETQ, per germline. The CDR3 extends over 14 amino acids. The V end lost 0 bases, the J end lost 4 bases, and 8 bases lay between the germline ends. The CDR3 nucleotides are TGCGCCAGCAGCTTGGGACTAAATTACAATGAGCAGTTCTTC. Translated, it gives CASSLGLNYNEQFF.

The CDR3, as DNA: TGTGCCAGCTTAGGGGGCTACTATGGCTACACCTTC. This gives the protein CASLGGYYGYTF. The chain links TRBV18 to TRBJ1-2; 7 bases agree with TRBD1. Germline assignment: CDR1 KGHSH and CDR2 LQKENI. The V segment lost 7 bases and the J segment 3 bases; nucleotides outside the gene matches: 2. The CDR3 is made up of 12 amino acids.

The sample holds a few counts of this clone. This chain uses TRBV9 with TRBJ2-7, with D hard to call. This CDR3 has 12 amino acids. V gave up 4 bases and J gave up 9 bases, with 14 bases separating them. Germline V lookup: CDR1 SGDLS, CDR2 YYNGEE. CDR3: CASSIGHGGQYF. CDR3 nucleotide sequence: TGTGCCAGCAGCATAGGGCACGGCGGGCAGTACTTC.

J is TRBJ2-2 and V is TRBV6-5, with a possible D match to TRBD2 (5 bases). V lost 8 bases and J 1 base, leaving 11 bases between the germline ends. CDR3 size: 14 residues. The germline V gene encodes CDR1 MNHEY and CDR2 SVGAGI. This CDR3 reads CASGGLVNTGELFF. CDR3 nucleotides: TGTGCCAGCGGCGGACTTGTGAACACCGGGGAGCTGTTTTTT.

The chain combines TRBV9 with TRBJ1-1; D is uncertain. From germline, CDR1 is SGDLS and CDR2 YYNGEE. This CDR3 spans 14 amino acids. The ends were cut back, 0 bases at V and 4 bases at J, with 10 bases in the middle. The CDR3 spells CASSVGGWSTEAFF. The CDR3 DNA sequence: TGTGCCAGCAGCGTAGGCGGGTGGAGCACTGAAGCTTTCTTT.

The rearrangement joins TRBV12-3 or TRBV12-4 to TRBJ1-1; D gene unclear. The CDR3 extends over 13 amino acids. Trimming took off 3 bases at V and 5 bases at J, with 10 bases between the two ends. CDR3 sequence (DNA): TGTGCCAGCAGTTTTTTTTCTGTGACTGAAGCTTTCTTT. This translates into CASSFFSVTEAFF.